The 8 T cell receptor beta chains reported below all come from one sample, sequenced in a study of long-term antiretroviral therapy in people with HIV. Sequencing relied on immunoSEQ assay v3.0, run at survey level. The repertoire was sequenced with immunoSEQ multiplex PCR; TCRdb's copy has only in-frame clones and lacks some. The sample holds around 34,000 clones; around 80% are singletons and the top ten take over 5%. Sample: unsorted PBMCs, taken 1.5 years after starting antiretroviral therapy. The receptors stem from a man aged 18 to 29 with HIV.

The chain has TRBV19 and TRBJ1-1; D perhaps matches TRBD1 (5 bases). Germline V CDR1 and CDR2: LNHDA, SQIVND (reference sequence). V dropped 11 bases and J dropped 10 bases, with 20 bases sitting between them. This CDR3 contains 12 residues. The DNA for the CDR3 is TGTGCCCCACCTGGGCCCAACGGGGGAGCTTTCTTT. Translation gives CAPPGPNGGAFF.

This chain's CDR3 is CASSLGPSGKGEQYF. The CDR3 DNA reads TGTGCCAGCAGCTTAGGTCCTAGCGGGAAGGGCGAGCAGTACTTC. The chain employs TRBV11-1 and TRBJ2-7; 9 positions match TRBD2. The germline V gene has CDR1 SGHAT and CDR2 FQDESV (reference sequence). V trimming: 1 base; J trimming: 6 bases; junction bases outside the gene matches: 7. CDR3 length: 15 residues.

The V and J genes are TRBV15 and TRBJ2-6, with TRBD1 as a possible D gene (5 bases). The CDR3 covers 20 residues. Trimming cost V 3 bases and J 1 base, with 22 bases left between them. Germline values: CDR1 LNHNV, CDR2 YYDKDF (reference sequence). The CDR3 region has the DNA TGTGCCACCAGCAGTCTAACCCCCTCAGGGTGGGTATCTGGGGCCAACGTCCTGACTTTC. Protein: CATSSLTPSGWVSGANVLTF.

By sample fraction, this clone is large (0.1 to 1%). The chain has TRBV28 and TRBJ2-7, with 10 bases matching TRBD2. The CDR3 loop spans 17 amino acids. V trimming: 6 bases; J trimming: 1 base; junction bases outside the gene matches: 12. CDR1 is MDHEN and CDR2 is SYDVKM in the germline V gene. CDR3 sequence: CASSLLEWTSGSYEQYF. The DNA for the CDR3 is TGTGCCAGCAGCCTCCTTGAATGGACTAGCGGTTCCTACGAGCAGTACTTC.

The V gene is TRBV2, the J gene TRBJ2-1, with 12 bases that match TRBD2. CDR1 is SNHLY, CDR2 FYNNEI, per germline. V trimming: 8 bases; J trimming: 15 bases; junction bases outside the gene matches: 5. The CDR3 is 11 amino acids. Written as DNA, the CDR3 is TGTGCCAGCCGACTAGCGGGAGATCGGTTCTTC. Translating it yields CASRLAGDRFF.

This chain connects TRBV18 to TRBJ2-7, with 11 bases fitting TRBD1. Germline-derived CDR1 and CDR2 are KGHSH and LQKENI. This CDR3 spans 15 amino acids. Trimming removed 5 bases from V and 3 bases from J; junction bases left unmatched: 6. In nucleotides, the CDR3 is TGTGCCAGCTCATTAGCCGGGACAGGGGGCTACGAGCAGTACTTC. Amino acids: CASSLAGTGGYEQYF.

Here the CDR3 reads CASSLIGAEAFF. The CDR3 DNA is TGCGCCAGCAGCTTGATTGGGGCTGAAGCTTTCTTT. The chain couples TRBV5-1 to TRBJ1-1; no firm D call. Germline values: CDR1 SGHRS, CDR2 YFSETQ. With 1 base removed from V and 6 bases from J, the gap between germline ends came to 7 bases. The CDR3 is 12 amino acids.

The V and J genes are TRBV19 and TRBJ1-5; 8 bases fit TRBD1. In germline, CDR1 is LNHDA, CDR2 SQIVND (reference sequence). The CDR3 has 14 amino acids. V shed 6 bases and J 5 bases; nucleotides not matched to a gene: 6. CDR3 loop: CASSPTGVYQPQHF. In DNA, the CDR3 is TGTGCCAGTAGCCCGACAGGGGTTTATCAGCCCCAGCATTTT. Full variable domain (outside the CDR3, taken from reference TRBV19 and TRBJ1-5): DGGITQSPKYLFRKEGQNVTLSCEQNLNHDAMYWYRQDPGQGLRLIYYSQIVNDFQKGDIAEGYSVSREKKESFPLTVTSAQKNPTAFYLCASSPTGVYQPQHFGDGTRLSIL.